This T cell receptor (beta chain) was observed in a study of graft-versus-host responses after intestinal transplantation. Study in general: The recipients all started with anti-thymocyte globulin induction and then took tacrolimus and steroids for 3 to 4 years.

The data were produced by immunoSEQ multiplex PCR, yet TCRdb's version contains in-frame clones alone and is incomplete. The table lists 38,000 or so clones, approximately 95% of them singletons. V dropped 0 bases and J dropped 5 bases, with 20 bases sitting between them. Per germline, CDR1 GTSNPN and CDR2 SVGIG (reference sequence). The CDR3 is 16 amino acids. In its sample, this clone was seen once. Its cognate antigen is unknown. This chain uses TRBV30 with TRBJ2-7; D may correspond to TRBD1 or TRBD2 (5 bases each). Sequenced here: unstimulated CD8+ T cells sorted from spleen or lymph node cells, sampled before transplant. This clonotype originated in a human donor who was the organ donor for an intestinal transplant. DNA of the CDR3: TGTGCCTGGAGTGTAATGGTTCGTGGCCTGGGGGACGAGCAGTACTTC. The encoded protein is CAWSVMVRGLGDEQYF.